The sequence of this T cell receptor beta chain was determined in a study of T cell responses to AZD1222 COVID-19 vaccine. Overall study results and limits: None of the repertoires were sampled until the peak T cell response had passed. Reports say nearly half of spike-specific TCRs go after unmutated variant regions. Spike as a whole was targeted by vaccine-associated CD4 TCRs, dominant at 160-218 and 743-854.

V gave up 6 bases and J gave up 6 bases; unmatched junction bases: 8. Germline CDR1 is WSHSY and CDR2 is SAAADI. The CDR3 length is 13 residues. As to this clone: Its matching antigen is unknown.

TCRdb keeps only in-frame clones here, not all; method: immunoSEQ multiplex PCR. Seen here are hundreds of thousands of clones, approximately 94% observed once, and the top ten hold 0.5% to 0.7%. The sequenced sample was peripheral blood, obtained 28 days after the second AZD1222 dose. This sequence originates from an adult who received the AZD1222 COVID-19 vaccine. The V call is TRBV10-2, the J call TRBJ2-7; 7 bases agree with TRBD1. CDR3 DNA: TGCGCCAGCAGAGCTCGACAGGGTACCGAGCAGTACTTC. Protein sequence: CASRARQGTEQYF.